These 32 T cell receptor beta chains were all obtained from the same sample, sequenced in a study of T cells in Graves' hyperthyroidism and ophthalmopathy. The source material, RNA transcripts, was used to amplify TCR beta CDR3 regions. HTBI primers drove first-round RT-PCR of the TCR CDR3. Via MiXCR, TCRdb re-called the multiplex PCR reads, giving one row per CDR3 protein. The sample includes around 700,000 distinct CDR3 sequences, approximately 18% of them seen just once. The material sequenced was blood. Receptors originate from a woman aged 45 to 65 with Graves' hyperthyroidism that later progressed to Graves' ophthalmopathy.

On this clonotype: This may arise from a read error, as a much more abundant clone is one base away. The chain is built from TRBV5-1 and TRBJ1-4; TRBD1 might be the D (6 bases). Germline V gene lookup returns CDR1 SGHRS and CDR2 YFSETQ. The CDR3 is 16 residues long. The CDR3 reads CASSLGNRATNERLFF. The CDR3 bases are TGCGCCAGCAGCTTGGGGAACAGGGCAACTAATGAAAGACTGTTTTTT.

The gene calls are TRBV19 and TRBJ1-5; 10 bases match TRBD1. J lost 3 bases, V lost 4 bases, and 9 bases had no gene match. The CDR3 is made up of 17 amino acids. CDR1 is LNHDA, CDR2 SQIVND, per germline (reference sequence). This CDR3 reads CASSKVPGQGINQPQHF. In DNA form, the CDR3 reads TGTGCCAGTAGTAAGGTTCCGGGACAGGGGATCAATCAGCCCCAGCATTTT. The whole variable domain, filled in from reference TRBV19 and TRBJ1-5, reads DGGITQSPKYLFRKEGQNVTLSCEQNLNHDAMYWYRQDPGQGLRLIYYSQIVNDFQKGDIAEGYSVSREKKESFPLTVTSAQKNPTAFYLCASSKVPGQGINQPQHFGDGTRLSIL.

In this sample, this clonotype turned up many times. This chain connects TRBV7-2 to TRBJ2-5; unclear D gene. Looked up from germline, CDR1 is SGHTA and CDR2 is FQGNSA. The CDR3 is made up of 13 amino acids. The V gene lost 1 base and the J gene lost 5 bases, with 8 bases spanning the gap. CDR3 nucleotides: TGTGCCAGCAGCTTAGAGCTACAGGAGACCCAGTACTTC. Translated: CASSLELQETQYF.

In this sample, this clonotype turned up a few times. CDR3 sequence: CASSYEKRPSYEQYF. The CDR3 nucleotides are TGTGCCAGCAGTTACGAGAAGCGGCCCTCCTACGAGCAGTACTTC. The chain couples TRBV6-6 to TRBJ2-7, with TRBD2 as a possible D gene (5 bases). The CDR3 is 15 amino acids. Trimming took off 2 bases at V and 0 bases at J, with 11 bases between the two ends. Germline V CDR1 and CDR2: MNHNY, SVGAGI (reference sequence).

With respect to this clonotype: At one of its ends the junction is not consistent with the germline gene, which may arise from a read error. V usage is TRBV7-9 and J usage is TRBJ2-7; the D call may be TRBD1 or TRBD2 (5 bases each). The CDR3 is 14 amino acids. Germline lookup yields CDR1 SEHNR and CDR2 FQNEAQ (reference sequence). The CDR3 DNA reads as TGTGTCAGCAGCATGACAGAGAGGGCCTACGAGCAGTACTTC. Translation: CVSSMTERAYEQYF.

This clonotype came up many times. The chain joins TRBV7-2 to TRBJ2-7; 7 bases match TRBD2. CDR1 is SGHTA, CDR2 FQGNSA, per germline. The V segment lost 1 base and the J segment 3 bases; nucleotides outside the gene matches: 9. This CDR3 comprises 16 residues. The CDR3 region is CASSLGGGPSYYEQYF. The CDR3 bases are TGTGCCAGCAGCTTAGGGGGGGGACCAAGCTACTACGAGCAGTACTTC.

The table lists this clonotype with a few counts. The rearrangement joins TRBV27 to TRBJ1-1, with D tentatively TRBD1 (5 bases). CDR3 length equals 14 residues. The germline CDR1 and CDR2 sequences are MNHEY and SMNVEV (reference sequence). The V end was cut by 5 bases, the J end by 0 bases, with 10 bases between. CDR3 in amino acids: CASSADNMNTEAFF. The CDR3 nucleotides read TGTGCCAGCAGTGCGGACAACATGAACACTGAAGCTTTCTTT.

This clonotype was seen ten or more times. The genes are TRBV2 and TRBJ2-7, with 8 nucleotides matching TRBD2. The J segment lost 3 bases and the V segment lost 6 bases, leaving 1 base of the junction unmatched. From germline, CDR1 is SNHLY and CDR2 FYNNEI. The CDR3 consists of 12 residues. The CDR3 reads CASSTSGYEQYF. In DNA form, the CDR3 reads TGTGCCAGCAGCACTAGCGGCTACGAGCAGTACTTC.

The CDR3 here is CSVQGAEKDNYGYTF. CDR3 coding DNA: TGCAGCGTACAGGGGGCGGAGAAGGATAACTATGGCTACACCTTC. The rearrangement links TRBV29-1 to TRBJ1-2; 9 bases fit TRBD1. Per the germline V gene, CDR1 is SQVTM and CDR2 is ANQGSEA. V lost 6 bases to trimming and J lost 1 base; unmatched junction nucleotides: 9. The CDR3 extends over 15 amino acids.

V usage is TRBV7-2 and J usage is TRBJ1-6, with D hard to call. Per germline, CDR1 SGHTA and CDR2 FQGNSA. V lost 2 bases to trimming and J lost 8 bases, with 7 bases between them. The CDR3 covers 13 residues. CDR3 nucleotides: TGTGCCAGCAGCTTAAGATCATATTCACCCCTCCACTTT. It translates to CASSLRSYSPLHF. Using reference TRBV7-2 and TRBJ1-6 for the parts outside the CDR3, the full variable domain is GAGVSQSPSNKVTEKGKDVELRCDPISGHTALYWYRQSLGQGLEFLIYFQGNSAPDKSGLPSDRFSAERTGGSVSTLTIQRTQQEDSAVYLCASSLRSYSPLHFGNGTRLTVT.

The chain combines TRBV4-1 with TRBJ2-7, with D perhaps TRBD1 (6 bases). V was trimmed by 0 bases and J by 5 bases, leaving 14 bases between them. Germline assignment: CDR1 MGHRA and CDR2 YSYEKL. CDR3 length equals 15 residues. CDR3 DNA: TGCGCCAGCAGCCAAGAAGGCCAGGGGATGGACGAGCAGTACTTC. It is translated as CASSQEGQGMDEQYF.

This clonotype occurred many times. V is TRBV7-6 and J is TRBJ2-7; D may be TRBD1 (7 bases). V was pared by 5 bases and J by 4 bases, with 15 bases between. The V gene's germline CDR1 is SGHVS and CDR2 FNYEAQ. The CDR3 runs to 14 residues. In DNA, the CDR3 is TGTGCCAGCAGCCTCAGGGGGAGGTGGTACGAGCAGTACTTC. Encoded protein: CASSLRGRWYEQYF.

The table lists this clonotype with a few counts. CDR3 DNA sequence: TGTGCCACCTCCCCGGGGTGGGATGGAAACACCATATATTTT. Its translation: CATSPGWDGNTIYF. The V call is TRBV12-3 or TRBV12-4, the J call TRBJ1-3; D is unresolved. This CDR3 contains 14 residues. V lost 10 bases and J lost 3, with 16 bases in between.

Many counts were recorded for this clonotype. The J gene is TRBJ2-3, the V gene TRBV11-1; 8 bases align to TRBD2. CDR3 length equals 14 residues. CDR1 and CDR2 from the germline V gene are SGHAT and FQDESV (reference sequence). The junction had 3 bases not matched to a gene; V was cut back by 5 bases and J by 2 bases. CDR3 protein: CASSQRGTTDTQYF. In DNA form, the CDR3 reads TGTGCCAGCAGCCAGCGGGGGACCACAGATACGCAGTATTTT.

This clonotype has at least ten counts. The chain couples TRBV6-6 to TRBJ1-5, with 7 bases fitting TRBD1. Germline V CDR1 and CDR2: MNHNY, SVGAGI (reference sequence). This CDR3 contains 16 residues. J was trimmed by 1 base and V by 0 bases; bases with no gene match: 3. This chain's CDR3 is CASSYSTQGSNQPQHF. CDR3 nucleotides: TGTGCCAGCAGTTACTCGACACAGGGGAGCAATCAGCCCCAGCATTTT.

Only one count was recorded for this clonotype. The chain couples TRBV29-1 to TRBJ1-2, with D possibly being TRBD1 (5 bases). Germline V lookup: CDR1 SQVTM, CDR2 ANQGSEA. The V and J ends lost 5 bases and 0 bases respectively, with 13 bases between them. The CDR3 totals 14 residues. The CDR3 bases are TGCAGCGTTTATGGGGCGGCTCCTAACTATGGCTACACCTTC. Protein product: CSVYGAAPNYGYTF.

This clonotype was counted between two and nine times. This chain joins TRBV15 and TRBJ2-1, with D perhaps assigned TRBD1 or TRBD2 (5 bases each). This CDR3 contains 14 residues. V shed 3 bases and J shed 12 bases, with 18 bases lying between them. Germline-derived CDR1 and CDR2 are LNHNV and YYDKDF (reference sequence). CDR3 nucleotide sequence: TGTGCCACCAGCAGCCTGACGGGACCCCAGGGGCAGTTCTTC. Translated: CATSSLTGPQGQFF.

This clonotype has a handful of counts. The genes are TRBV15 and TRBJ1-2; D is ambiguous. Germline V gene data show CDR1 as LNHNV and CDR2 as YYDKDF (reference sequence). Deletions cut 0 bases from V and 8 bases from J, with 7 bases between. This CDR3 has 12 amino acids. CDR3 bases: TGTGCCACCAGCAGAGATGGATCGGGCTACACCTTC. Translated, it gives CATSRDGSGYTF.

In its sample, this clonotype was seen a few times. CDR3: CASSWGSRETEAFF. DNA of the CDR3: TGTGCCAGCAGTTGGGGGTCGAGGGAGACTGAAGCTTTCTTT. This sequence joins TRBV12-3 or TRBV12-4 and TRBJ1-1; a weak D match, TRBD1 (5 bases). The CDR3 loop spans 14 amino acids. The V gene lost 4 bases and the J gene lost 5 bases, with 14 bases spanning the gap.

In this sample, this clonotype turned up many times. V is TRBV11-3 and J is TRBJ1-5; 8 bases agree with TRBD1. Unmatched junction bases numbered 5, after V lost 4 bases and J lost 3 bases. Germline V lookup: CDR1 SGHNT, CDR2 YENEEA. The CDR3 covers 15 residues. CDR3 sequence: CASSSGQDDNQPQHF. CDR3 nucleotide sequence: TGTGCCAGCAGCTCGGGACAGGACGACAATCAGCCCCAGCATTTT.

This clonotype has at least ten counts. The rearrangement uses TRBV5-1 and TRBJ1-1; 7 bases align to TRBD1. Looked up from germline, CDR1 is SGHRS and CDR2 is YFSETQ. After removal of 4 bases from V and 1 base from J, the junction contained 7 bases not matched to a gene. This CDR3 is 15 amino acids long. The CDR3 sequence is CASSTRQGTNTEAFF. Here the CDR3 DNA reads TGCGCCAGCAGCACACGACAGGGAACGAACACTGAAGCTTTCTTT.

This clonotype was counted many times. V is TRBV6-1 and J is TRBJ1-2, with a tentative D call TRBD1 (5 bases). Trimming took 6 bases from V and 0 from J, leaving 17 bases between them. Looked up from germline, CDR1 is MNHNS and CDR2 is SASEGT. This CDR3 contains 16 residues. The CDR3 protein is CASSQLDSLANYGYTF. The CDR3 bases are TGTGCCAGCAGCCAACTCGACAGCTTAGCTAACTATGGCTACACCTTC.

The chain links TRBV12-3 or TRBV12-4 to TRBJ2-1, with 9 bases identical to TRBD2. This CDR3 region has 15 residues. V shed 6 bases, J shed 9 bases, and the junction held 12 bases outside the gene matches. The CDR3 is CASSLFGTSSIEQFF. CDR3 nucleotide sequence: TGTGCCAGCAGCCTATTCGGGACTAGCTCTATTGAGCAGTTCTTC.

This clonotype showed up just a few times. The chain uses TRBV29-1 and TRBJ1-4, with 7 bases matching TRBD1. The V gene end was trimmed by 6 bases and the J gene end by 5 bases; junction bases not matched to a gene: 9. The CDR3 length is 14 residues. The germline V gene has CDR1 SQVTM and CDR2 ANQGSEA. The CDR3 loop reads CSVVPTGLNEKLFF. CDR3 bases: TGCAGCGTCGTCCCGACAGGGTTGAATGAAAAACTGTTTTTT.

This rearrangement joins TRBV30 to TRBJ2-2, with a tentative D call TRBD2 (6 bases). V gave up 4 bases and J gave up 6 bases, with 12 bases separating them. Germline loops: CDR1 GTSNPN, CDR2 SVGIG (reference sequence). The CDR3 runs to 13 residues. The CDR3 coding sequence is TGTGCCTGGAAGGGGAGGAGCGCCGGGGAGCTGTTTTTT. Its protein product is CAWKGRSAGELFF.

This clonotype was observed a handful of times. The chain links TRBV29-1 to TRBJ2-1, with D possibly matching TRBD1 (6 bases). V was trimmed by 2 bases and J by 9 bases, leaving 17 bases between them. This CDR3 is built from 14 residues. Germline V CDR1 and CDR2: SQVTM, ANQGSEA. CDR3: CSVEPRGLMGEQFF. CDR3 DNA sequence: TGCAGCGTTGAACCCAGGGGATTAATGGGTGAGCAGTTCTTC.

V gene TRBV3-1 combines with J gene TRBJ2-4, with D hard to call. The CDR3 is made up of 17 amino acids. V lost 0 bases to trimming and J lost 0 bases, with 12 bases between them. Per the germline V gene, CDR1 is LGHDT and CDR2 is YNNKEL (reference sequence). The CDR3 loop reads CASSQDLQRLAKNIQYF. CDR3 in DNA: TGTGCCAGCAGCCAAGATCTACAGCGCTTAGCCAAAAACATTCAGTACTTC.

The sample holds one count of this clonotype. The rearrangement uses TRBV19 and TRBJ2-2, with D maybe TRBD2 (5 bases). CDR3 length: 15 amino acids. V lost 2 bases and J lost 1, with 8 bases in between. Germline CDR1 reads LNHDA; CDR2 reads SQIVND (reference sequence). The CDR3 loop is CASSIWGENTGELFF. CDR3 nucleotide sequence: TGTGCCAGTAGTATATGGGGAGAGAACACCGGGGAGCTGTTTTTT.

V usage is TRBV12-3 or TRBV12-4 and J usage is TRBJ2-5; the D is unclear. V was cut by 5 bases and J by 5 bases, with 12 bases left in between. The CDR3 extends over 13 amino acids. In DNA, the CDR3 is TGTGCCAGCAGTATTACTCGTACGGAGACCCAGTACTTC. It encodes CASSITRTETQYF.

The CDR3, as DNA: TGTGCCAGCAGCTTAGTCTCAGGGGAAAGTCAGCCCCAGCATTTT. Translated: CASSLVSGESQPQHF. This chain connects TRBV7-2 to TRBJ1-5, with TRBD1 as a possible D gene (6 bases). The CDR3 is 15 amino acids. The V end lost 1 base, the J end lost 6 bases, and 13 bases lay between the germline ends. Germline CDR1 reads SGHTA; CDR2 reads FQGNSA.

This clonotype turned up a few times. J is TRBJ1-2 and V is TRBV3-1; D is uncertain. Between the trimmed V and J ends, which lost 0 bases and 3 bases, there was a span of 8 bases. The CDR3 sequence is 14 residues long. The germline CDR1 and CDR2 sequences are LGHDT and YNNKEL (reference sequence). The CDR3: CASSQDRRYYGYTF. The CDR3, as DNA: TGTGCCAGCAGCCAAGACCGCAGGTACTATGGCTACACCTTC.

This clonotype was seen more than once but under ten times. CDR3 DNA sequence: TGTGCCAGTAGTATATCAGGGGGGGAACACAATGAGCAGTTCTTC. Translated: CASSISGGEHNEQFF. The chain is built from TRBV19 and TRBJ2-1; D possibly matches TRBD1 or TRBD2 (7 bases each). The germline V and J ends were trimmed by 2 bases and 5 bases, with 13 bases remaining between them. Germline CDR1 and CDR2: LNHDA and SQIVND (reference sequence). The CDR3 sequence is 15 residues long.